A single sample gave rise to the 18 T cell receptor beta chains below, sequenced in a study of vaccination and CD4 T cells after COVID-19. This sample's treatment: roughly nine-day PBMC culture with coronavirus spike peptide pools or control peptides (ViraFEST assay). The antigens these receptors bind are not known. An Oncomine TCR Beta short-read assay was used to sequence the DNA from cultured CD4+ T cells. A single record per CDR3 protein comes from TCRdb applying MiXCR to the PCR reads. This table holds under 20,000 distinct CDR3 sequences, about 67% found once. The sample taken for sequencing was CD4+ T cells from blood, cultured in vitro. The receptor source for this set is a human donor who had recovered from COVID-19.

CDR3 nucleotide sequence: TGCAGTGCTAGAGAGAGATCAATACGGACCCCACGTAGGGAGAGCAATCAGCCCCAGCATTTT. Amino acid sequence: CSARERSIRTPRRESNQPQHF. This chain links TRBV20-1 with TRBJ1-5; D is undetermined. V was clipped by 0 bases and J by 1 base, with 28 bases between them. This CDR3 is 21 amino acids long. Germline CDR1 and CDR2: DFQATT and SNEGSKA (reference sequence).

V is TRBV28 and J is TRBJ1-6, with 7 bases lining up with TRBD1. The CDR3 is 14 amino acids. The ends lost 11 bases at V and 9 bases at J; junction bases unmatched: 13. The germline V gene encodes CDR1 MDHEN and CDR2 SYDVKM. CDR3 DNA sequence: TGTGCCGGCAAGTCCGGACAGGCATCTTCACCCCTCCACTTT. Translated, it gives CAGKSGQASSPLHF.

This clonotype was counted only a few times. The chain is built from TRBV24-1 and TRBJ1-1; D remains unclear. There are 12 residues in the CDR3. Trimming took off 9 bases at V and 1 base at J, with 8 bases between the two ends. Germline V CDR1 and CDR2: KGHDR, SFDVKD. In DNA, the CDR3 is TGTGCCACCGCGGGAGGGAACACTGAAGCTTTCTTT. Translated: CATAGGNTEAFF.

CDR3 sequence: CSASYRDHYNEQFF. The CDR3 coding sequence is TGCAGTGCTAGTTACCGGGATCACTACAATGAGCAGTTCTTC. The chain uses TRBV20-1 and TRBJ2-1; D perhaps matches TRBD2 (5 bases). Trimming cost V 3 bases and J 3 bases, with 12 bases left between them. This CDR3 is built from 14 residues. Germline CDR1 reads DFQATT; CDR2 reads SNEGSKA (reference sequence).

The sample holds one count of this clonotype. The rearrangement links TRBV7-8 to TRBJ2-2; 7 nucleotides align to TRBD1. The CDR3 spans 14 residues. V shed 5 bases, J shed 5 bases, and the junction held 5 bases outside the gene matches. Germline values: CDR1 SGHVS, CDR2 FQNEAQ. The CDR3, as DNA: TGTGCCAGCAGCCGACAGGGCAAAACCGGGGAGCTGTTTTTT. As protein: CASSRQGKTGELFF.

V usage is TRBV24-1 and J usage is TRBJ1-2; TRBD1 matches at 8 bases. Germline trimming cut 3 bases from V and 4 bases from J; bases unmatched to any gene: 6. The CDR3 sequence is 15 residues long. From germline, CDR1 is KGHDR and CDR2 SFDVKD. The CDR3 protein is CATSDRDRGPYGYTF. The CDR3 bases are TGTGCCACCAGTGATCGTGACAGGGGACCCTATGGCTACACCTTC.

The chain has TRBV19 and TRBJ1-1; the D is unclear. The CDR3 contains 15 residues. Germline V gene lookup returns CDR1 LNHDA and CDR2 SQIVND (reference sequence). V lost 7 bases to trimming and J lost 2 bases, with 17 bases between them. The CDR3 loop is CASNEEASGNTEAFF. The CDR3, as DNA: TGTGCCAGTAATGAAGAGGCCTCGGGAAACACTGAAGCTTTCTTT. The full variable domain, its missing parts supplied by reference TRBV19 and TRBJ1-1, is DGGITQSPKYLFRKEGQNVTLSCEQNLNHDAMYWYRQDPGQGLRLIYYSQIVNDFQKGDIAEGYSVSREKKESFPLTVTSAQKNPTAFYLCASNEEASGNTEAFFGQGTRLTVV.

The CDR3 loop is CASTPVAGAEAFF. CDR3 DNA sequence: TGTGCCAGCACCCCGGTGGCCGGCGCTGAAGCTTTCTTT. The gene calls are TRBV6-1 and TRBJ1-1; D gene ambiguous. From germline, CDR1 is MNHNS and CDR2 SASEGT. The CDR3 runs to 13 residues. V was pared by 7 bases and J by 6 bases, with 15 bases between.

The chain carries TRBV6-5 and TRBJ2-7, with 7 positions matching TRBD2. The V gene's germline CDR1 is MNHEY and CDR2 SVGAGI. The CDR3 is 15 residues long. Trimming removed 0 bases from V and 5 bases from J; junction bases left unmatched: 7. The chain's CDR3 is CASSYSIPREDEQYF. The CDR3 DNA sequence: TGTGCCAGCAGTTACTCGATCCCCCGGGAGGACGAGCAGTACTTC.

This clonotype came up a few times. This chain joins TRBV15 and TRBJ1-5, with 9 nucleotides matching TRBD1. Trimming took 3 bases from V and 6 from J; bases not matched to a gene: 6. Germline V gives CDR1 LNHNV, CDR2 YYDKDF (reference sequence). The CDR3 totals 15 residues. The CDR3 region is CATSSADRGSQPQHF. Here the CDR3 DNA reads TGTGCCACCAGCAGTGCCGACAGGGGGAGTCAGCCCCAGCATTTT.

This clonotype was counted a few times. The chain joins TRBV20-1 to TRBJ2-5; the match to TRBD2 covers 9 bases. The CDR3 consists of 15 residues. From germline, CDR1 is DFQATT and CDR2 SNEGSKA (reference sequence). With V trimmed by 0 bases and J by 3 bases, 5 bases remained unmatched. CDR3 residues: CSARDLRLAEETQYF. The CDR3 nucleotides read TGCAGTGCTAGAGACCTCAGACTAGCGGAAGAGACCCAGTACTTC.

This chain joins TRBV7-2 and TRBJ1-5; D gene uncertain. Germline V gene lookup returns CDR1 SGHTA and CDR2 FQGNSA. The V end was cut by 2 bases, the J end by 7 bases, with 12 bases between. The CDR3 is made up of 14 amino acids. CDR3 bases: TGTGCCAGCAGCTTATCGCAGTTCGTACAGCCCCAGCATTTT. This sequence encodes CASSLSQFVQPQHF.

The CDR3 DNA sequence: TGTGCCCGGACTAGCGGTACTCAAGAGACCCAGTACTTC. This encodes CARTSGTQETQYF. The chain combines TRBV30 with TRBJ2-5; TRBD2 agrees at 10 bases. The CDR3 runs 13 residues. The V segment lost 8 bases and the J segment 2 bases; nucleotides outside the gene matches: 5. The germline V gene encodes CDR1 GTSNPN and CDR2 SVGIG (reference sequence).

The CDR3 DNA follows: TGTGCCAGCAGCTTTAATAGAAAGGATGGCTACACCTTC. Translated, it gives CASSFNRKDGYTF. The V call is TRBV7-9, the J call TRBJ1-2; no clear D. CDR3 length equals 13 residues. Germline-derived CDR1 and CDR2 are SEHNR and FQNEAQ (reference sequence). The V end was cut by 3 bases, the J end by 6 bases, with 11 bases between.

This chain connects TRBV18 to TRBJ2-1; 15 bases match TRBD2. V was pared by 0 bases and J by 6 bases, with 3 bases of the junction left unmatched. The CDR3 is 17 amino acids. Per the germline V gene, CDR1 is KGHSH and CDR2 is LQKENI. The CDR3: CASSPPGLAGGGNEQFF. DNA of the CDR3: TGTGCCAGCTCACCACCGGGACTAGCGGGAGGTGGCAATGAGCAGTTCTTC.

V usage is TRBV23-1 and J usage is TRBJ2-7, with 11 nucleotides matching TRBD2. TRBV23-1 qualifies as an ORF whose function is uncertain. This CDR3 spans 15 amino acids. Unmatched junction bases numbered 6, after V lost 8 bases and J lost 0 bases. The CDR3 region has the DNA TGCGCCAGCCCGGGACTAGCGGCAATCTCCTACGAGCAGTACTTC. It is translated as CASPGLAAISYEQYF.

The chain combines TRBV11-2 with TRBJ2-5; D gene unclear. The V gene lost 2 bases and the J gene lost 4 bases, with 14 bases spanning the gap. CDR1 is SGHAT, CDR2 FQNNGV, per germline. CDR3 length: 15 amino acids. CDR3 sequence (DNA): TGTGCCAGCAGCTTATTTCGCCCCAGCCTAGAGACCCAGTACTTC. Its translation: CASSLFRPSLETQYF. Using reference TRBV11-2 and TRBJ2-5 for the parts outside the CDR3, the full variable domain is EAGVAQSPRYKIIEKRQSVAFWCNPISGHATLYWYQQILGQGPKLLIQFQNNGVVDDSQLPKDRFSAERLKGVDSTLKIQPAKLEDSAVYLCASSLFRPSLETQYFGPGTRLLVL.

The chain joins TRBV28 to TRBJ2-1; D tentatively reads TRBD1 or TRBD2 (5 bases each). CDR3 length: 18 residues. Germline V lookup: CDR1 MDHEN, CDR2 SYDVKM. V lost 7 bases to trimming and J lost 0 bases, with 22 bases between them. This chain's CDR3 is CASNRRGRVSSSYNEQFF. In DNA, the CDR3 is TGTGCCAGCAATCGCCGGGGCCGAGTTAGTAGCTCCTACAATGAGCAGTTCTTC.